These 25 T cell receptor beta chains were all obtained from the same sample, sequenced in a study of cytomegalovirus exposure and HLA in healthy donors. PCR employed 60 Vbeta and 13 Jbeta primers. Produced via immunoSEQ multiplex PCR; TCRdb's table is partial and in-frame only. Of some 63,000 clones detected, roughly 83% appear once; the ten largest clones hold under 2%. The sequenced material came from PBMCs. These receptors were collected from a human donor in good health.

V usage is TRBV6-5 and J usage is TRBJ1-2, with D hard to call. V was trimmed by 2 bases and J by 3 bases, leaving 7 bases between them. CDR1 and CDR2 from the germline V gene are MNHEY and SVGAGI. The CDR3 runs to 13 residues. In nucleotides, the CDR3 is TGTGCCAGCAGTTACGGCACAGACTATGGCTACACCTTC. It encodes CASSYGTDYGYTF.

This clone was seen just once. The chain joins TRBV5-5 to TRBJ2-7; D is possibly TRBD1 (6 bases). The germline V gene encodes CDR1 SGHKS and CDR2 YYEKEE (reference sequence). The CDR3 extends over 17 amino acids. Trimming shortened V by 4 bases and J by 7 bases, and 27 bases separated the two germline ends. The CDR3 DNA is TGTGCCAGCAGCCCCTCCGGCTGGGCAGGGGTGGAGCGGGAGCAGTACTTC. It codes for CASSPSGWAGVEREQYF.

The rearrangement links TRBV6-1 to TRBJ2-7, with TRBD2 identical over 13 bases. CDR1 MNHNS and CDR2 SASEGT come from the germline V gene. V shed 6 bases and J 7 bases; nucleotides not matched to a gene: 3. The CDR3 contains 13 residues. In DNA form, the CDR3 reads TGTGCCAGCAGGGTGGGACTAGCGGGAGAGCAGTACTTC. This encodes CASRVGLAGEQYF.

This clone was counted a few times. The J gene is TRBJ2-7, the V gene TRBV4-3, with 9 bases lining up with TRBD1. The germline CDR1 and CDR2 sequences are LGHNA and YSLEER. The CDR3 loop spans 15 amino acids. V shed 4 bases and J 2 bases; nucleotides not matched to a gene: 6. CDR3 sequence (DNA): TGCGCCAGCAGCCTCGGGACAGGGATCACCTACGAGCAGTACTTC. Its translation is CASSLGTGITYEQYF.

This chain uses TRBV19 with TRBJ1-1; 9 nucleotides agree with TRBD1. The CDR3 spans 14 residues. Trimming at V came to 10 bases and at J to 5 bases, leaving 11 bases not matched to a gene. Germline CDR1 and CDR2: LNHDA and SQIVND (reference sequence). The CDR3 DNA reads as TGTGCCACTCGTGGGGACAGGGTTTTTACTGAAGCTTTCTTT. Its protein is CATRGDRVFTEAFF.

The genes are TRBV7-3 and TRBJ2-3, with D tentatively TRBD2 (7 bases). Deletions cut 9 bases from V and 1 base from J, with 17 bases between. Germline CDR1 is SGHTA and CDR2 is FQGTGA. The CDR3 spans 15 residues. The chain's CDR3 is CASKGGGDGTDTQYF. The CDR3 region has the DNA TGTGCCAGTAAGGGAGGGGGGGACGGCACAGATACGCAGTATTTT.

The chain recombines TRBV11-2 with TRBJ2-1; a possible D gene is TRBD2 (5 bases). The V end lost 2 bases, the J end lost 7 bases, and 9 bases lay between the germline ends. This CDR3 region has 13 residues. Per the germline V gene, CDR1 is SGHAT and CDR2 is FQNNGV. The CDR3 loop reads CASSLFRDNEQFF. Here the CDR3 DNA reads TGTGCCAGCAGCTTATTCCGGGATAATGAGCAGTTCTTC.

The chain combines TRBV15 with TRBJ2-7; 8 nucleotides line up with TRBD1. Germline V gene sequence: CDR1 LNHNV, CDR2 YYDKDF (reference sequence). The CDR3 is made up of 15 amino acids. V was pared by 1 base and J by 4 bases, with 6 bases of the junction left unmatched. This CDR3 is CATSRARTGIYEQYF. Here the CDR3 DNA reads TGTGCCACCAGCAGAGCCAGGACAGGGATATACGAGCAGTACTTC.

V and J are TRBV6-6 and TRBJ1-6; no clear D gene. V lost 5 bases, J lost 10 bases, and 18 bases lay in between. The CDR3 is 15 amino acids. Germline V gene lookup returns CDR1 MNHNY and CDR2 SVGAGI (reference sequence). The CDR3 DNA sequence: TGTGCCAGCAGTCCCCCCGGCAGGCCTGAATCACCCCTCCACTTT. Its translation is CASSPPGRPESPLHF.

The V call is TRBV5-1, the J call TRBJ2-5, with 7 bases fitting TRBD2. The CDR3 sequence is 14 residues long. Looked up from germline, CDR1 is SGHRS and CDR2 is YFSETQ. After removal of 2 bases from V and 4 bases from J, the junction contained 5 bases not matched to a gene. The CDR3 is CASSFSSGTETQYF. The DNA of the CDR3 is TGCGCCAGCAGCTTCTCTAGCGGAACAGAGACCCAGTACTTC.

In its sample, this clone was seen once. V gene TRBV27 combines with J gene TRBJ1-4; no reliable D call. CDR1 is MNHEY, CDR2 SMNVEV, per germline (reference sequence). The V gene lost 5 bases and the J gene lost 2 bases, with 9 bases spanning the gap. The CDR3 runs to 14 residues. DNA for the CDR3: TGTGCCAGCAGTCGGGGTCAGACTAATGAAAAACTGTTTTTT. Protein: CASSRGQTNEKLFF.

This rearrangement joins TRBV7-6 to TRBJ2-3; 7 nucleotides align to TRBD2. Germline CDR1 reads SGHVS; CDR2 reads FNYEAQ. After removal of 4 bases from V and 1 base from J, the junction contained 2 bases not matched to a gene. The CDR3 totals 14 residues. CDR3 sequence reads: CASSYRGGTDTQYF. The CDR3 coding sequence is TGTGCCAGCAGCTACCGGGGGGGCACAGATACGCAGTATTTT.

V is TRBV9 and J is TRBJ1-2, with TRBD1 identical over 9 bases. Germline V gives CDR1 SGDLS, CDR2 YYNGEE. After removal of 3 bases from V and 7 bases from J, the junction contained 7 bases not matched to a gene. The CDR3 contains 14 residues. CDR3: CASSALGTGLGYTF. CDR3 nucleotides: TGTGCCAGCAGCGCGTTGGGGACAGGGCTTGGCTACACCTTC.

The sample holds a few counts of this clone. The gene calls are TRBV14 and TRBJ2-3; TRBD1 matches 7 bases. CDR3 length equals 17 residues. Trimming cost V 1 base and J 1 base; bases outside gene matches: 8. The V gene's germline CDR1 is SGHDN and CDR2 FVKESK. The CDR3 DNA is TGTGCCAGCAGCCAAGCGCGTGGGACAGCAGGCACAGATACGCAGTATTTT. It specifies CASSQARGTAGTDTQYF.

The genes are TRBV5-1 and TRBJ2-2, with D maybe TRBD1 (6 bases). Germline-derived CDR1 and CDR2 are SGHRS and YFSETQ. The CDR3 runs to 16 residues. The germline V and J ends were trimmed by 1 base and 0 bases, with 10 bases remaining between them. DNA of the CDR3: TGCGCCAGCAGCTTGACAGGGACGACGAACACCGGGGAGCTGTTTTTT. This codes for CASSLTGTTNTGELFF.

The chain carries TRBV30 and TRBJ1-1; 9 positions agree with TRBD1. The CDR3 runs to 13 residues. The V and J ends lost 8 bases and 8 bases, in that order; junction bases with no gene match: 12. Per germline, CDR1 GTSNPN and CDR2 SVGIG (reference sequence). In DNA form, the CDR3 reads TGTGCCCAGTCGGGGACAGGGCTTTTCGAAGCTTTCTTT. Its protein product is CAQSGTGLFEAFF. The variable domain in full, with the rest retrieved from reference TRBV30 and TRBJ1-1, is SQTIHQWPATLVQPVGSPLSLECTVEGTSNPNLYWYRQAAGRGLQLLFYSVGIGQISSEVPQNLSASRPQDRQFILSSKKLLLSDSGFYLCAQSGTGLFEAFFGQGTRLTVV.

The J gene is TRBJ2-5, the V gene TRBV4-2; 7 bases agree with TRBD1. This CDR3 contains 15 residues. CDR1 LGHNA and CDR2 YNFKEQ come from the germline V gene. Trimming took 5 bases from V and 2 from J; bases not matched to a gene: 8. The DNA for the CDR3 is TGTGCCAGCAGCGGCCGGGTCAGGGGGCAAGAGACCCAGTACTTC. Protein: CASSGRVRGQETQYF.

The DNA of the CDR3 is TGTGCCAGCAGTTTTGTAGGGGGAGGGGAGACCCAGTACTTC. Translation: CASSFVGGGETQYF. J is TRBJ2-5 and V is TRBV28, with D possibly being TRBD2 (7 bases). Between the trimmed V and J ends, which lost 3 bases and 5 bases, there was a span of 13 bases. CDR1 is MDHEN and CDR2 is SYDVKM in the germline V gene. This CDR3 is 14 amino acids long.

This clone has a single count. The V gene is TRBV27, the J gene TRBJ2-2, with TRBD2 identical over 7 bases. The junction had 8 bases not matched to a gene; V was cut back by 3 bases and J by 4 bases. The CDR3 contains 16 residues. Germline CDR1 and CDR2: MNHEY and SMNVEV (reference sequence). The CDR3 bases are TGTGCCAGCAGTTTCTCGGCGGGAGAGGTCACCGGGGAGCTGTTTTTT. Protein product: CASSFSAGEVTGELFF.

The CDR3 DNA follows: TGCGCCAGCAGGGAGATGACAGTGTCCTACAATGAGCAGTTCTTC. As protein: CASREMTVSYNEQFF. This sequence joins TRBV10-2 and TRBJ2-1; a possible D gene is TRBD1 (5 bases). This CDR3 has 15 amino acids. Germline V CDR1 and CDR2: WSHSY, SAAADI. The V end lost 6 bases, the J end lost 1 base, and 13 bases lay between the germline ends.

The rearrangement uses TRBV5-5 and TRBJ2-2; the D is unclear. The V gene lost 0 bases and the J gene lost 6 bases, with 6 bases spanning the gap. CDR1 and CDR2 from the germline V gene are SGHKS and YYEKEE (reference sequence). The CDR3 runs to 13 residues. The CDR3 protein is CASSLGLAGELFF. Here the CDR3 DNA reads TGTGCCAGCAGCTTGGGGCTAGCCGGGGAGCTGTTTTTT.

This clone was seen a handful of times. The gene calls are TRBV11-2 and TRBJ1-1; D is undetermined. The ends were cut back, 2 bases at V and 5 bases at J, with 9 bases in the middle. CDR3 size: 13 residues. The germline CDR1 and CDR2 sequences are SGHAT and FQNNGV. The CDR3 sequence is CASSLHLTTEAFF. The CDR3 DNA reads TGTGCCAGCAGCTTACATTTGACAACTGAAGCTTTCTTT.

The rearrangement links TRBV9 to TRBJ2-6; tentative D call: TRBD2 (6 bases). Trimming left V 4 bases short and J 4 bases short, with 24 bases between. Germline values: CDR1 SGDLS, CDR2 YYNGEE. This CDR3 has 19 amino acids. CDR3 sequence (DNA): TGTGCCAGCAGCCCCCTGGGTGCAGGGTGGGGAGGCGGGGCCAACGTCCTGACTTTC. Translated, it gives CASSPLGAGWGGGANVLTF.

J is TRBJ2-5 and V is TRBV10-3; 7 bases agree with TRBD2. Germline V lookup: CDR1 ENHRY, CDR2 SYGVKD. The CDR3 has 17 amino acids. With 0 bases clipped from V and 7 bases from J, the junction kept 14 bases outside the gene matches. This CDR3 is CAISESVFGSSGGTQYF. For the CDR3, the DNA is TGTGCCATCAGTGAGTCCGTATTTGGGTCATCGGGAGGGACCCAGTACTTC.

The chain recombines TRBV6-6 with TRBJ1-1; a weak D match, TRBD1 (6 bases). Germline assignment: CDR1 MNHNY and CDR2 SVGAGI (reference sequence). This CDR3 spans 13 amino acids. V gave up 6 bases and J gave up 7 bases, with 15 bases separating them. CDR3 sequence (DNA): TGTGCCAGCAGCCCCACAGGGTCGCGTGAAGCTTTCTTT. Its translation: CASSPTGSREAFF.